This T cell receptor beta chain comes out of a study of human T cells and chemical hapten exposure. Background on the study: Largely, small differences in pooled library volume made per-sample TCR yields vary.

The study's library attached unique molecular identifiers to single cDNA molecules. Original handling: The median was roughly 91,000 TCRs per sample, ranging roughly 23,224 to 690,600. From the RACE reads, TCRdb called clonotypes with MiXCR, one entry per CDR3 protein. The V and J calls follow TCRdb's processing rather than the paper's. The repertoire holds 49,000 or so distinct CDR3 sequences, with 4.4% as singletons. This clonotype has ten or more counts. Its antigen is undetermined. The V end was cut by 3 bases, the J end by 3 bases, with 9 bases between. Germline V gene lookup returns CDR1 SGHTA and CDR2 FQGTGA. CDR3 size: 15 residues. Overall study results and limits: Sensitization with DPC brought no change to TCRs above 1 in 1000 in frequency.

Time point described: healthy volunteer bleed at 2 weeks. Unfractionated whole blood served as the source for total RNA extraction. This sequence was found in a human donor in good health. Some clones in this sample may be carry-over from other donors' samples. This sequence joins TRBV7-3 and TRBJ2-6, with D possibly being TRBD2 (6 bases). Sequencing was done on a sample of whole blood. The CDR3 loop reads CASSLGGGGANVLTF. The CDR3 nucleotides read TGTGCCAGCAGCTTGGGGGGAGGTGGGGCCAACGTCCTGACTTTC.